Sequencing of this T cell receptor (beta chain) was carried out in a study of regulatory T cells in long-lasting Graves disease (dated by TCRdb to the early 2020s). For the wider study: In the newly diagnosed Graves' disease group, patients had been taking antithyroid drugs for less than 3 months. A total of roughly 35 samples underwent TCR sequencing: around 13 from persistent and around 20 from newly diagnosed Graves' disease patients. The study was registered as a clinical trial and conducted in China. Patients with persistent Graves' disease were compared with patients with newly diagnosed Graves' disease using TCR sequencing and RNA sequencing of peripheral blood.

Preparation of the library involved multiplex PCR. The sample was run on an Illumina HiSeq 4000. To build TCR beta libraries, CDR3 regions were amplified by Arm-PCR using iRepertoire HTBI primers. Before sequencing, the PCR products went through gel purification. The authors' analysis ran thus. Gene usage analysis of CDR3 amino acid clonotypes used the 55 to 65 TRBV and some 13 TRBJ segments found across samples. Filtered high-quality paired reads were merged into contigs using COPE and FqMerger. BLAST was used to align contigs to IMGT TRBV, TRBD and TRBJ reference genes, and CDR3 was defined according to IMGT. Highly expanded clones were defined as clonotypes with a frequency above 0.1%. Shannon entropy served as the measure of repertoire diversity, while the Gini coefficient captured V-J evenness. A clonotype was considered public if more than one individual shared it. TCRdb reprocessed the public reads (quality trimming at Q25 with fastp, clone calling with MiXCR) and kept in-frame beta chains. Merged by CDR3 protein, the rows form single entries marked with the most common genes and DNA. TCRdb, not the original authors, processed these V and J calls. The sample has approximately 470,000 distinct CDR3 sequences on record, roughly 16% of them singletons. The ten largest clones represent 9.5% to 15% of the sample.

Only a few counts were recorded for this clonotype. The antigen it binds to is not known. No quality values exist for individual bases; no much larger clone is one base distant. The germline V gene specifies MDHEN as CDR1 and SYDVKM as CDR2. There are 14 amino acids in the CDR3, from cysteine to phenylalanine inclusive. Only the CDR3 region is kept as DNA, spanning 42 bases read in frame from base 1. V lost 8 bases and J lost 5 bases; the stretch between them is 18 bases long. The sample's time point label is to be understood as: newly diagnosed GD, antithyroid drugs for less than 3 months. For both TCR sequencing and RNA sequencing, RNA was extracted from PBMCs in TRIzol. Graves' disease was diagnosed according to American Thyroid Association guidelines. Patients were recruited from an endocrinology department in Xi'an, China. From each patient, around 9.3 milliliters of peripheral blood was collected into an EDTA anticoagulant tube. Ficoll Paque Plus density gradient separation was used to isolate PBMCs, and no further T cell sorting was performed. An Agilent 2100 Bioanalyzer and agarose gel were used to assess RNA quality, and a NanoDrop 2000 was used to measure RNA concentration.

On the study overall, not on this receptor specifically: The authors noted that the small sample size was a limitation that may lower accuracy. Sequencing and analysis were restricted to the TCR beta chain. Preferential use of TRBV28, TRBJ1-2 and TRBJ2-5 was observed in persistent disease, whereas TRBV20-1 and TRBJ2-1 were favored in newly diagnosed disease. Compared with newly diagnosed patients, patients with persistent Graves' disease had lower TCR Shannon entropy and fewer highly expanded clones, which suggests clonal expansion. Patients with persistent disease shared more public clonotypes (around 2,500) than newly diagnosed patients did (966). The study examined only peripheral blood because the primary lesion, thyroid tissue, could not be accessed.

This sample also belongs to another study, concerning T cells in Graves' hyperthyroidism and ophthalmopathy. As that second paper reports: Stable Graves' hyperthyroidism was defined as no progression to ophthalmopathy during 18 months of follow-up. The hyperthyroidism patients were between 18 and 65 years old and newly diagnosed, with a disease duration of less than 2 months. Patients with uncontrolled infections, other autoimmune diseases, pregnancy or lactation were excluded. Diagnoses were established on the basis of clinical symptoms, serum thyroxine and TRAb, thyroid ultrasound, and orbital computed tomography. The TCR CDR3 was subjected to a first round of RT-PCR using the HTBI primer set and the Qiagen OneStep RT-PCR kit. Most expanded thyroid clonotypes (frequency above 0.001) were also found in blood, which suggests that blood repertoires may mirror thyroid immune responses. A model built on a 13 V-J signature distinguished ophthalmopathy from stable hyperthyroidism, reaching around 87% sensitivity and 81.08% specificity in cross-validation and 80%/75% in testing. In validation, the model predicted progression to ophthalmopathy with approximately 71% sensitivity and about 73% specificity, a median of 6.5 months before onset. To identify distinguishing TCR V-J signatures, a discovery cohort of some 100 patients was used, comprising some 45 with Graves' ophthalmopathy and around 60 with stable Graves' hyperthyroidism. Whether ophthalmopathy could be predicted prospectively was tested in an independent validation cohort made up of 18 to 20 hyperthyroidism patients plus 17 patients who later progressed to ophthalmopathy. The 100 discovery patients were randomly divided into training and test sets at a 7:3 ratio. The study also compared thyroid tissue and blood T-cell repertoires from about six Graves' hyperthyroidism patients. After blood sampling, hyperthyroidism patients were treated with methimazole at a starting dose of 30 mg daily, and ophthalmopathy patients were treated with high-dose intravenous methylprednisolone. Libraries were constructed in a second round of multiplex PCR, after which size selection and purification were performed. The libraries were sequenced on an Illumina HiSeq2000 using paired-end 100 bp reads. SOAPnuke was used to process the raw data, throwing out any read that contained adapters or uncalled bases, had a mean Phred below 15, or lacked an exact constant-primer or identifier match. COPE v1.2.5 was used to merge the high-quality paired reads, and each unique nucleotide sequence was defined as a clonotype. MiTCR v1.1 was used to align clonotypes to the IMGT TRBV, TRBD and TRBJ reference segments. Only V-J combinations with frequency above 0.0001, covering 98% to 99.2% of repertoires, were analysed. The TCS score was defined as F50 (clonal expansion) divided by E x V (chaos), with BLOSUM62-based TCRdist calculated between CDR3 peptides within each V-J. Welch's t-statistics and random forest reduced several hundred V-J features to 10 to 15, which were used in a naive Bayes classifier (R e1071). Sample size was not statistically predetermined, and investigators were not blinded to group allocation. The paper reports TCR Vbeta CDR3 sequencing of over 120 peripheral blood samples: 43 ophthalmopathy, roughly 74 hyperthyroidism and about 17 progressor patients.

The chain employs TRBV28 and TRBJ1-2, with no reliable assignment of the D segment. Material: peripheral blood mononuclear cells (PBMCs), obtained at new diagnosis, from a patient treated with antithyroid drugs. The clonotype originates from a middle-aged man with Graves disease. Donor details come from another sample of the same person, matched by shared clones. CDR3 sequence: CASRFPPPGYGYTF. The DNA sequence reads TGTGCCAGCCGCTTCCCACCCCCCGGGTATGGCTACACCTTC.